Here is one TCR beta chain with its context. What it binds is not known. This was the immunoSEQ version 4 assay in survey mode. Produced via immunoSEQ multiplex PCR; TCRdb's table is partial and in-frame only. The table includes tens of thousands of clones, approximately 90% detected once. Anti-CD3/anti-CD28 beads served as a nonspecific positive control stimulus. Sorting of responding CD4+ T cells relied on upregulated CD40 ligand together with CD69. V lost 3 bases and J lost 5, with 6 bases in between. Per the germline V gene, CDR1 is MNHNS and CDR2 is SASEGT. The CDR3 contains 12 residues. This entry belongs to a study of persistence of HIV-infected CD4 T cells.

The receptor comes from an adult woman with HIV who was CMV-seropositive. Sequencing was performed on CD4+ T cells sorted from PBMCs after 18-hour stimulation, taken from a patient who received antiretroviral therapy. This chain joins TRBV6-1 and TRBJ2-3; D gene unclear. CDR3 nucleotide sequence: TGTGCCAGCAGTGACGGTTTAGATACGCAGTATTTT. Amino acid sequence: CASSDGLDTQYF.